This entry lists 15 T cell receptor beta chains sequenced from one sample in a study of cytomegalovirus exposure and HLA in healthy donors. Primers: 60 Vbeta forward and 13 Jbeta reverse. TCRdb's table, derived via immunoSEQ multiplex PCR, lists solely in-frame clones and lacks some. The sample consists of about 150,000 clones, less than 85% of them appearing once. Material: PBMCs. These TCRs come from a woman aged 50 to 60 in good health and CMV-seropositive.

This chain connects TRBV6-5 to TRBJ2-3; 8 bases are a match to TRBD1. Per the germline V gene, CDR1 is MNHEY and CDR2 is SVGAGI. The J segment lost 2 bases and the V segment lost 5 bases, leaving 6 bases of the junction unmatched. The CDR3 sequence is 15 residues long. In nucleotides, the CDR3 is TGTGCCAGCAGTCCCGACAGGGGTCCCACAGATACGCAGTATTTT. Residues: CASSPDRGPTDTQYF.

The count of this clone is one. This chain uses TRBV21-1 with TRBJ1-4; the table's TRBD1 call for D was not verified on the DNA. TRBV21-1 is deemed a pseudogene. The CDR3 is 14 residues long. The CDR3 nucleotides read TGTGCCAGCAGCAAGGGGACAGAAGATGAAAAACTGTTTTTT. Translated, it gives CASSKGTEDEKLFF.

With regard to this clone: The junction differs from germline at one of its ends, possibly a read error. The gene calls are TRBV4-1 and TRBJ2-7; tentatively, D is TRBD2 (5 bases). There are 15 residues in the CDR3. CDR1 is MGHRA, CDR2 YSYEKL, per germline. This CDR3 is CASSQMGTGNYEQYF. CDR3 DNA: TGTGCCAGCAGCCAAATGGGAACCGGGAACTACGAGCAGTACTTC.

The chain combines TRBV13 with TRBJ2-3, with TRBD2 identical over 10 bases. Germline values: CDR1 PRHDT, CDR2 FYEKMQ (reference sequence). The trim removed 6 bases at V and 5 bases at J, leaving 20 bases unmatched. This CDR3 has 19 amino acids. The CDR3 nucleotides are TGTGCCAGCAGTCCTGAAAGGGATGGAAGCGGGGGGGCTAGAGATACGCAGTATTTT. It translates to CASSPERDGSGGARDTQYF.

V is TRBV5-6 and J is TRBJ2-3, with D perhaps matching TRBD1 (5 bases). Trimming left V 5 bases short and J 0 bases short, with 13 bases between. Germline values: CDR1 SGHDT, CDR2 YYEEEE. The CDR3 sequence is 15 residues long. The CDR3 spells CASRMGRASTDTQYF. CDR3 sequence (DNA): TGTGCCAGCAGGATGGGCAGGGCCAGCACAGATACGCAGTATTTT.

Of note for this clone: Other DNA sequences in this sample translate to the same CDR3. CDR3 protein: CASSGQGNYGYTF. Written as DNA, the CDR3 is TGTGCCAGCAGTGGACAGGGGAACTATGGCTACACCTTC. This chain connects TRBV2 to TRBJ1-2; 8 bases agree with TRBD1. The junction had 0 bases not matched to a gene; V was cut back by 4 bases and J by 2 bases. Germline V lookup: CDR1 SNHLY, CDR2 FYNNEI. This CDR3 comprises 13 residues.

This chain uses TRBV29-1 with TRBJ2-7; 7 bases map to TRBD2. The CDR3 is 12 amino acids. The V segment lost 7 bases and the J segment 2 bases; nucleotides outside the gene matches: 5. CDR1 and CDR2 from the germline V gene are SQVTM and ANQGSEA. In DNA form, the CDR3 reads TGCAGCGCGGGAGGAGGGACCTACGAGCAGTACTTC. Translation: CSAGGGTYEQYF.

V usage is TRBV11-2 and J usage is TRBJ2-2; D is unresolved. V gave up 7 bases and J gave up 6 bases, with 12 bases separating them. Germline V gives CDR1 SGHAT, CDR2 FQNNGV. The length of the CDR3 is 13 residues. DNA for the CDR3: TGTGCCAGCACGACTTCCACCTCCGGGGAGCTGTTTTTT. Its translation: CASTTSTSGELFF.

This clone was seen only once. The chain couples TRBV6-5 to TRBJ2-7, with 9 nucleotides matching TRBD1. J gave up 6 bases and V 2 bases, and 2 bases lay outside the gene matches. CDR1 is MNHEY and CDR2 is SVGAGI in the germline V gene. The CDR3 totals 13 residues. CDR3: CASSYGQGSEQYF. CDR3 DNA: TGTGCCAGCAGTTACGGACAGGGGTCCGAGCAGTACTTC.

The chain is built from TRBV7-8 and TRBJ2-3; 7 bases line up with TRBD2. CDR1 is SGHVS, CDR2 FQNEAQ, per germline. There are 15 residues in the CDR3. The V and J ends lost 5 bases and 2 bases, in that order; junction bases with no gene match: 7. The CDR3 nucleotides read TGTGCCAGCAGCATATCTAGCGGATACACAGATACGCAGTATTTT. Protein product: CASSISSGYTDTQYF.

The chain's CDR3 is CASSDSGIGNTIYF. CDR3 DNA: TGTGCCAGCAGTGATTCCGGGATCGGAAACACCATATATTTT. The chain combines TRBV25-1 with TRBJ1-3, with D uncertain. The V and J ends lost 3 bases and 4 bases respectively, with 10 bases between them. Germline V gives CDR1 MGHDK, CDR2 SYGVNS. The CDR3 length is 14 residues.

This chain connects TRBV18 to TRBJ2-1; possible D gene TRBD1, 6 bases. This CDR3 has 15 residues. Germline V gene data show CDR1 as KGHSH and CDR2 as LQKENI. V was shortened by 3 bases and J by 0 bases, with 9 bases between the two germline ends. The CDR3 is CASSPGQSSYNEQFF. The CDR3 DNA is TGTGCCAGCTCACCCGGACAGAGCTCCTACAATGAGCAGTTCTTC.

This sequence joins TRBV11-2 and TRBJ2-5; D might be TRBD1 (6 bases). The V gene lost 4 bases and the J gene lost 2 bases, with 14 bases spanning the gap. The CDR3 is 15 residues long. The germline V gene has CDR1 SGHAT and CDR2 FQNNGV. The CDR3 sequence is CASSSYYREQETQYF. Written as DNA, the CDR3 is TGTGCCAGCAGCTCATATTACAGGGAACAAGAGACCCAGTACTTC.

This chain joins TRBV7-9 and TRBJ2-2, with D possibly being TRBD1 (5 bases). V shed 6 bases and J shed 3 bases, with 11 bases lying between them. Germline V CDR1 and CDR2: SEHNR, FQNEAQ (reference sequence). The CDR3 is 14 residues long. CDR3 residues: CASSSDSYTGELFF. In nucleotides, the CDR3 is TGTGCCAGCAGTTCCGACAGCTACACCGGGGAGCTGTTTTTT.

CDR3 sequence: CASSSRQAINSPLHF. In DNA form, the CDR3 reads TGTGCCAGCAGTTCAAGACAGGCTATTAATTCACCCCTCCACTTT. The genes are TRBV27 and TRBJ1-6; D perhaps matches TRBD1 (6 bases). Looked up from germline, CDR1 is MNHEY and CDR2 is SMNVEV (reference sequence). CDR3 length: 15 amino acids. The ends were cut back, 4 bases at V and 6 bases at J, with 13 bases in the middle.